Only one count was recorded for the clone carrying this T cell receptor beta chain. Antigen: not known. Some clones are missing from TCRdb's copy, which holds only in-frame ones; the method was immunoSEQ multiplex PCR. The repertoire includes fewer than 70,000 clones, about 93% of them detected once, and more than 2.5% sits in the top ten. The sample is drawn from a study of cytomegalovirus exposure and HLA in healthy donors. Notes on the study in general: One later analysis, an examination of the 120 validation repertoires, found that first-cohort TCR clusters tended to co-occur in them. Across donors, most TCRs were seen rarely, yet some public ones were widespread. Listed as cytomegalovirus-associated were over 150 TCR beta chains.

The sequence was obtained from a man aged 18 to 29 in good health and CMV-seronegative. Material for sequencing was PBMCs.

This CDR3 is CASSLGRGLRGWQETQYF. CDR3 nucleotide sequence: TGTGCCAGCAGCTTAGGGCGGGGTTTGAGGGGATGGCAAGAGACCCAGTACTTC. This sequence joins TRBV7-9 and TRBJ2-5; D might be TRBD2 (6 bases). This CDR3 spans 18 amino acids. Germline assignment: CDR1 SEHNR and CDR2 FQNEAQ (reference sequence). V dropped 1 base and J dropped 2 bases, with 20 bases sitting between them.